The rows below give T cell receptor beta chains drawn from one sample of a study of human T cells and chemical hapten exposure. TCRdb redid the calling of the RACE reads with MiXCR, one entry per CDR3 protein. The table includes 180,000 or so distinct CDR3 sequences, under 25% detected once. Here the sequenced sample was whole blood, taken in connection with sensitization to the hapten diphenylcyclopropenone (DPC). Receptor source: a woman aged 45-59 years with alopecia areata. Some clones in this sample may be carry-over from other donors' samples. CDR3s include the opening cysteine and the closing phenylalanine or tryptophan. D genes are given only for firm matches. Only some rows state a clone size, as once, few, many or a class for expanded clones.

TGCGCCAGCAGCTTAGAATTCTGGGACACCAATGAAAAACTGTTTTTT | CASSLEFWDTNEKLFF | TRBV5-1 | . | TRBJ1-4 | few
TGTGCCAGCTCACCGACAGGGGGAGGACGTGAGCAGTTCTTC | CASSPTGGGREQFF | TRBV18 | TRBD1 | TRBJ2-1 | .
TGTGCCAGCAGCTTACTACCCACCTATGGCTACACCTTC | CASSLLPTYGYTF | TRBV7-2 | . | TRBJ1-2 | .
TGTGCCAGCAGTTACATCGGGACTACCGGGGAGCTGTTTTTT | CASSYIGTTGELFF | TRBV6-5 | . | TRBJ2-2 | .
TGTGCCAGCAGCGGTGGGACGGTCGGAAACACCATATATTTT | CASSGGTVGNTIYF | TRBV11-2 | . | TRBJ1-3 | .
TGTGCCAGCAGTTACGCACGTTTTGGGGCGCTATCCTACGAGCAGTACTTC | CASSYARFGALSYEQYF | TRBV6-6 | . | TRBJ2-7 | few
TGCAGCGTTGAATCGGGGGCCTCTAACTATGGCTACACCTTC | CSVESGASNYGYTF | TRBV29-1 | . | TRBJ1-2 | .
TGTGCCAGCGGAGGGGCCCTGTGGGAGCAGTACTTC | CASGGALWEQYF | TRBV12-3/TRBV12-4 | . | TRBJ2-7 | many
TGTGCCAGCAGCCAAGACGGGACAGTTTTGTCCTATAATTCACCCCTCCACTTT | CASSQDGTVLSYNSPLHF | TRBV3-1 | TRBD1 | TRBJ1-6 | few
TGTGCCAGCAGCTTCCGGGACAGACTCTATACGCAGTATTTT | CASSFRDRLYTQYF | TRBV11-3 | TRBD1 | TRBJ2-3 | .
TGTGCCAGCAGCTTATCCGGGACAGAAGGTGAAAAACTGTTTTTT | CASSLSGTEGEKLFF | TRBV11-2 | TRBD1 | TRBJ1-4 | few
TGTGCCACCAACCAAGCGGGAGGAAGTACTGATACGCAGTATTTT | CATNQAGGSTDTQYF | TRBV15 | TRBD2 | TRBJ2-3 | .
TGTGCCAGCAGTGAAGCCTCCGGGACAGAAGCTTTCTTT | CASSEASGTEAFF | TRBV6-1 | . | TRBJ1-1 | .
TGTGCCAGTAGTTCGACGCCATTCCAAGAGACCCAGTACTTC | CASSSTPFQETQYF | TRBV19 | . | TRBJ2-5 | .
TGTGCCAGCAGCGGGACGGCTGGAAACACCATATATTTT | CASSGTAGNTIYF | TRBV14 | . | TRBJ1-3 | few
TGTGCCAGCAGTTCCTCAATGGAGACCCAGTACTTC | CASSSSMETQYF | TRBV27 | . | TRBJ2-5 | many
TGTGCCACCAGCTCGCGGGCGGACAGGGGCGAGCAGTACTTC | CATSSRADRGEQYF | TRBV15 | TRBD1 | TRBJ2-7 | few
TGTGCCAGCAGTACCATTCGGGACACACCCAGGGAGACCCAGTACTTC | CASSTIRDTPRETQYF | TRBV6-5 | . | TRBJ2-5 | .
TGTGCCAGCAGCGCACCGGGACAGGGCCCAACTCATAATTCACCCCTCCACTTT | CASSAPGQGPTHNSPLHF | TRBV9 | TRBD1 | TRBJ1-6 | few
TGTGCCAGCAGCTTAGGGGACAGGGCCGGCAATCAGCCCCAGCATTTT | CASSLGDRAGNQPQHF | TRBV7-2 | TRBD1 | TRBJ1-5 | once
TGCAGCGTTGGTTTCCCTAGCCGAGGCGCTGAGCAGTTCTTC | CSVGFPSRGAEQFF | TRBV29-1 | . | TRBJ2-1 | few
TGCGCCAGCAGCTTGGGGGGGTCTGGAACTAATGAAAAACTGTTTTTT | CASSLGGSGTNEKLFF | TRBV5-1 | . | TRBJ1-4 | few
TGTGCCAGCAGCCAAACCTTGGCGGGAGAAAGTAAAAACATTCAGTACTTC | CASSQTLAGESKNIQYF | TRBV3-1 | TRBD2 | TRBJ2-4 | few
TGTGCCACCAGTCGGGTTACCAGCCCCACCATCGTTGCTTTCTTT | CATSRVTSPTIVAFF | TRBV24-1 | . | TRBJ1-1 | .
TGCAGCGTTGAGTTGGGAATCGGAGAGACCCAGTACTTC | CSVELGIGETQYF | TRBV29-1 | . | TRBJ2-5 | .